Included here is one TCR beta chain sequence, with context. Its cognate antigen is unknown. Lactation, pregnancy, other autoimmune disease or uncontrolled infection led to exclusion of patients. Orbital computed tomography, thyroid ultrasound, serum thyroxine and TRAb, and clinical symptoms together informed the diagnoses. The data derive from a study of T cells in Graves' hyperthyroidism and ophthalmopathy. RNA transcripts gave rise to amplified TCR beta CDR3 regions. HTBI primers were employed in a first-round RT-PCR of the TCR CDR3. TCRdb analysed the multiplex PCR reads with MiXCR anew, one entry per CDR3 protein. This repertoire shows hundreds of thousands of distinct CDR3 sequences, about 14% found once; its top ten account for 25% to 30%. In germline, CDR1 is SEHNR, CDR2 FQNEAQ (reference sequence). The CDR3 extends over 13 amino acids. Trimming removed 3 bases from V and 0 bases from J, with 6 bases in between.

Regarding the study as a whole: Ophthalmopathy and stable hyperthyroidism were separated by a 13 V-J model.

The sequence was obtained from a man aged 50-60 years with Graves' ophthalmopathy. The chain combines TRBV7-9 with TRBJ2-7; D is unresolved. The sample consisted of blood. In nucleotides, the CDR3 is TGTGCCAGCAGCTTTCAGAGCTCCTACGAGCAGTACTTC. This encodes CASSFQSSYEQYF.